This T cell receptor beta chain originates from a study of breast tumors, draining lymph nodes, adjacent tissues. Breast cancer patients provided tissue from their axillary draining lymph nodes. This clonotype was counted many times. V gave up 3 bases and J gave up 6 bases; unmatched junction bases: 11. CDR3 length equals 16 residues. Via MiXCR, TCRdb re-called the multiplex PCR reads, giving one row per CDR3 protein. The table includes under 250,000 distinct CDR3 sequences, about 34% detected once. The sequencing input was axillary lymph node tissue. The chain has TRBV12-3 or TRBV12-4 and TRBJ2-1; the match to TRBD2 covers 7 bases. The receptor comes from a female donor with breast cancer. Some clones in this sample may be carry-over from other donors' samples. CDR3 protein: CASSLGGRGLGNEQFF. Written as DNA, the CDR3 is TGTGCCAGCAGTTTGGGCGGGAGAGGACTTGGCAATGAGCAGTTCTTC.